Presented here are 15 T cell receptor beta chains from one specimen sequenced in a study of cytotoxic CD8 clonotypes in ibrutinib-treated CLL. Sequenced by immunoSEQ multiplex PCR; TCRdb stores in-frame clones only, minus some. The sample carries 150,000 or so clones, 70% to 90% recorded once. Sequenced here: PBMCs, sampled at disease progression, from a patient treated with ibrutinib. Receptors were obtained from a human donor with chronic lymphocytic leukemia.

The chain recombines TRBV28 with TRBJ2-1, with unresolved D. CDR3 length equals 11 residues. Trimming removed 2 bases from V and 10 bases from J, with 6 bases in between. Per germline, CDR1 MDHEN and CDR2 SYDVKM. The DNA of the CDR3 is TGTGCCAGCAGTTTAGGGCTAGAGCAGTTCTTC. Protein product: CASSLGLEQFF.

To note about this clone: Sequence at one end of the junction differs from germline and may be a read error. The gene calls are TRBV2 and TRBJ1-2; D is unclear. The CDR3 runs to 14 residues. The germline CDR1 and CDR2 sequences are SNHLY and FYNNEI. CDR3 sequence: CASSEGRRNYGYTF. DNA for the CDR3: TGTGCCAGCAGCGAAGGACGGAGAAACTATGGCTACACCTTC.

V usage is TRBV29-1 and J usage is TRBJ2-7; D unresolved. Trimming removed 4 bases from V and 0 bases from J, with 7 bases in between. The CDR3 spans 12 residues. Germline values: CDR1 SQVTM, CDR2 ANQGSEA. CDR3 in DNA: TGCAGCGTTGGTGGAGTCTCCTACGAGCAGTACTTC. As protein: CSVGGVSYEQYF.

The CDR3 nucleotides are TGTGCCTGGACCCCCCGGGGGATCCTTCAAGAGACCCAGTACTTC. Its protein product is CAWTPRGILQETQYF. This rearrangement joins TRBV30 to TRBJ2-5, with a tentative D call TRBD2 (6 bases). The CDR3 is 15 residues long. With 4 bases removed from V and 2 bases from J, the gap between germline ends came to 17 bases. The germline V gene has CDR1 GTSNPN and CDR2 SVGIG (reference sequence).

The chain employs TRBV7-3 and TRBJ2-2; D gene uncertain. The germline V and J ends were trimmed by 6 bases and 2 bases, with 4 bases remaining between them. This CDR3 is 12 amino acids long. Germline assignment: CDR1 SGHTA and CDR2 FQGTGA. CDR3 protein: CASSYNTGELFF. In nucleotides, the CDR3 is TGTGCCAGCAGTTACAACACCGGGGAGCTGTTTTTT.

V gene TRBV5-1 combines with J gene TRBJ2-3; unclear D gene. CDR1 is SGHRS, CDR2 YFSETQ, per germline. This CDR3 is 17 amino acids long. The V and J ends lost 7 bases and 0 bases respectively, with 21 bases between them. The CDR3 DNA reads TGCGCCAGCTCATATCTACGGCGCGCCGATAGCACAGATACGCAGTATTTT. Amino acids: CASSYLRRADSTDTQYF.

About this clone: The same CDR3 also results from other DNA sequences found in this sample. The rearrangement uses TRBV5-1 and TRBJ1-5; D unresolved. Germline lookup yields CDR1 SGHRS and CDR2 YFSETQ. The CDR3 runs 13 residues. The ends were cut back, 0 bases at V and 1 base at J, with 2 bases in the middle. The CDR3 DNA sequence: TGCGCCAGCAGCTTGGACAGCAATCAGCCCCAGCATTTT. Translation: CASSLDSNQPQHF.

The J gene is TRBJ1-4, the V gene TRBV28; D ambiguous. Between the trimmed V and J ends, which lost 6 bases and 0 bases, there was a span of 11 bases. The CDR3 contains 15 residues. Germline V lookup: CDR1 MDHEN, CDR2 SYDVKM. The CDR3 coding sequence is TGTGCCAGCAGCAACGCACCCTCAACTAATGAAAAACTGTTTTTT. Encoded protein: CASSNAPSTNEKLFF.

The chain carries TRBV19 and TRBJ1-4; 7 nucleotides line up with TRBD1. With V trimmed by 6 bases and J by 4 bases, 5 bases remained unmatched. Germline V gene lookup returns CDR1 LNHDA and CDR2 SQIVND (reference sequence). The CDR3 has 14 amino acids. The CDR3 bases are TGTGCCAGTAGCTACAGGGGAGGTAATGAAAAACTGTTTTTT. Translation gives CASSYRGGNEKLFF.

This chain links TRBV10-3 with TRBJ2-7; D is perhaps TRBD1 (6 bases). Between the trimmed V and J ends, which lost 3 bases and 6 bases, there was a span of 6 bases. CDR1 is ENHRY and CDR2 is SYGVKD in the germline V gene. The CDR3 runs to 11 residues. As DNA, the CDR3 is TGTGCCATCAGTGAAGGGGGCGAGCAGTACTTC. This gives the protein CAISEGGEQYF.

Of note for this clone: Its ends do not fully match the called genes, so a read error is possible. V gene TRBV19 combines with J gene TRBJ1-2; 11 bases agree with TRBD1. Germline assignment: CDR1 LNHDA and CDR2 SQIVND (reference sequence). The CDR3 extends over 15 amino acids. CDR3 coding DNA: TGTGCCAGTAGTCCCCGGGGACAGGGGGATCGCCCAACCTGCTTC. Its translation is CASSPRGQGDRPTCF.

The chain has TRBV19 and TRBJ1-4; maybe TRBD1 (5 bases). The CDR3 has 18 residues. Trimming removed 5 bases from V and 4 bases from J, with 23 bases in between. CDR1 and CDR2 from the germline V gene are LNHDA and SQIVND (reference sequence). The CDR3 DNA reads as TGTGCCAGTAGTCCCGATCAACAGGCCGAATACGGTAATGAAAAACTGTTTTTT. Translating it yields CASSPDQQAEYGNEKLFF. Complete variable domain (other parts from reference TRBV19 and TRBJ1-4): DGGITQSPKYLFRKEGQNVTLSCEQNLNHDAMYWYRQDPGQGLRLIYYSQIVNDFQKGDIAEGYSVSREKKESFPLTVTSAQKNPTAFYLCASSPDQQAEYGNEKLFFGSGTQLSVL.

The chain employs TRBV29-1 and TRBJ1-1, with TRBD1 matching over 9 bases. CDR1 and CDR2 from the germline V gene are SQVTM and ANQGSEA. The length of the CDR3 is 13 residues. The J segment lost 5 bases and the V segment lost 5 bases, leaving 6 bases of the junction unmatched. CDR3 protein: CSVKTGGGTEAFF. CDR3 DNA sequence: TGCAGCGTTAAGACAGGGGGGGGAACTGAAGCTTTCTTT.

The rearrangement uses TRBV5-4 and TRBJ2-3; a possible D gene is TRBD2 (6 bases). Per the germline V gene, CDR1 is SGHNT and CDR2 is YYREEE (reference sequence). This CDR3 has 17 amino acids. Trimming stripped 4 bases from V and 1 base from J, with 19 bases between. Here the CDR3 reads CASSPREWGRRTDTQYF. As DNA, the CDR3 is TGTGCCAGCAGCCCCCGGGAGTGGGGACGACGCACAGATACGCAGTATTTT.

The chain is built from TRBV7-3 and TRBJ2-5; D possibly corresponds to TRBD1 (5 bases). Trimming removed 4 bases from V and 4 bases from J, with 19 bases in between. Germline V gene sequence: CDR1 SGHTA, CDR2 FQGTGA. This CDR3 comprises 16 residues. In DNA, the CDR3 is TGTGCCAGCAGCTCAGGGTTGGCGGCTGGCGGAGAGACCCAGTACTTC. Protein sequence: CASSSGLAAGGETQYF.